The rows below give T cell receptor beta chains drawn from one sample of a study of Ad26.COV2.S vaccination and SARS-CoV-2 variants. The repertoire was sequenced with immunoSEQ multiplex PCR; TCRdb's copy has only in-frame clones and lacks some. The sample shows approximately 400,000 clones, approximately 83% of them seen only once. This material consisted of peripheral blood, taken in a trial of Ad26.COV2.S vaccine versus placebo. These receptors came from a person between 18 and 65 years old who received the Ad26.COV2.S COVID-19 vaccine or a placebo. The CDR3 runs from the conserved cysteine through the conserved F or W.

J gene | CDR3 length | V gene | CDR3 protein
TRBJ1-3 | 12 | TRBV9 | CASSQQANTIYF
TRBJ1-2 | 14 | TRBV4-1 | CASSPEPFVLGYTF
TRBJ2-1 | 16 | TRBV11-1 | CASSSSGTGPYNEQFF
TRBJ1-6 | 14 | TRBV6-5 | CASSNGGGGSPLHF
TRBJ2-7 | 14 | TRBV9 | CASSVGSSGYEQYF
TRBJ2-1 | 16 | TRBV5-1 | CASSLESAGGYREQFF
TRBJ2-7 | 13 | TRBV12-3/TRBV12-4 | CASSFGTGDEQYF
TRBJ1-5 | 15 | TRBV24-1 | CATSDSRRANQPQHF
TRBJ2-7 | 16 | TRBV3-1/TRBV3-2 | CASSHSGRAEAYEQYF
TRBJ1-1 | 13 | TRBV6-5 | CASSYSAGTEAFF
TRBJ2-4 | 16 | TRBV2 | CASSDSGTRAKNIQYF
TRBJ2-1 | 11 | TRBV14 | CASSQVFEQFF
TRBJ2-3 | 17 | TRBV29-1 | CSVEGLLSGGPPDTQYF
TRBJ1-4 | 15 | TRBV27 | CASSSPGRYNEKLFF
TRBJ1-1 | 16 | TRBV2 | CASSEAFGQANTEAFF
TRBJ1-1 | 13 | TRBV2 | CATSGTGMAEAFF
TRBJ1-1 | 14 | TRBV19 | CASFSGYMNTEAFF
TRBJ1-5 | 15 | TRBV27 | CASSSRRLRWEPQHF
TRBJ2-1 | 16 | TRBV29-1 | CSVEDRGQREYNEQFF
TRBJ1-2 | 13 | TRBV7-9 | CASSMGQGGGYTF
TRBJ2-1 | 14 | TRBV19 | CASNAGAFYNEQFF
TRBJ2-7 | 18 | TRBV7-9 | CASSSDSGTSGRSYEQYF
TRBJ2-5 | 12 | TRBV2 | CASSDHAETQYF
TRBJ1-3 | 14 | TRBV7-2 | CASSLMLSGNTIYF
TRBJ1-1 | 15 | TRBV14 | CASSSYLAWNTEAFF
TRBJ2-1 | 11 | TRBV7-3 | CASPTPRTSFF
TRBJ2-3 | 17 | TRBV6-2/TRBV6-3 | CASSYSILRGGADTQYF
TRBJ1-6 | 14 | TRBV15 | CATSGGGAPSPLHF
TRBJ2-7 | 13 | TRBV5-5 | CASSLAKGYEQYF
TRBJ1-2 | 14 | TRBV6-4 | CASSAGGSGYGYTF
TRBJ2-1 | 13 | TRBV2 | CASCLAENNEQFF
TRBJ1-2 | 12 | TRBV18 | CASSLDRYGYTF
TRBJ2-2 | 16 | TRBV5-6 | CASSLRDSGNTGELFF
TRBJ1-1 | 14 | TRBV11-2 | CASSLVGGNTEAFF
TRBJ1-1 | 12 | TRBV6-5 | CASMPGHTEAFF
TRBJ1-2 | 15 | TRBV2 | CASSAHRALDYGYTF
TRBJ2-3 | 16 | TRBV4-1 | CASSQEFAGGGDTQYF
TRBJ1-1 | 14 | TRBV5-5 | CASSGGTGGTEAFF
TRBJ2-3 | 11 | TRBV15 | CATSRDGPQYF
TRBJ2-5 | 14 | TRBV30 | CAWRVAGVEGTQYF
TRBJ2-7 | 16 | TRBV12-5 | CASGLDRGRGLYEQYF
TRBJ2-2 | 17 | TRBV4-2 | CASSHGTSGSSAGELFF
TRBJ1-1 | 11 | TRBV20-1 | CSARQNTEAFF
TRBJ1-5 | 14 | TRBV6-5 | CASSYGRGIQPQHF
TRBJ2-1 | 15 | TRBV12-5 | CASGFSGGGYNEQFF
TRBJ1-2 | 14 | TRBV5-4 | CASRLGQGHYGYTF
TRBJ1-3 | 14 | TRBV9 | CASSVAGFGNTIYF
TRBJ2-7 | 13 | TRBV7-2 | CASSRGGPYEQYF
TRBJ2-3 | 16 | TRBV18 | CASSPFQTRRTDTQYF
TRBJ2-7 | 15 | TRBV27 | CASSLRPGVSYEQYF
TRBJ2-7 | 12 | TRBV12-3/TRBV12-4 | CASGQGIYEQYF
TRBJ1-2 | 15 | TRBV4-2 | CASSQDNRANYGYTF
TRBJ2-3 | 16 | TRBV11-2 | CASSLYGRALADTQYF
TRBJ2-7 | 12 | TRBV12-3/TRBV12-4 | CASRLTHTMLYF
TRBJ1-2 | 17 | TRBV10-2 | CASSEFFLGTGERGYTF
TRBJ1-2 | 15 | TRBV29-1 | CSVGARQATFYGYTF
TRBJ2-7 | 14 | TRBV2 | CASSVGTGTYEQYF